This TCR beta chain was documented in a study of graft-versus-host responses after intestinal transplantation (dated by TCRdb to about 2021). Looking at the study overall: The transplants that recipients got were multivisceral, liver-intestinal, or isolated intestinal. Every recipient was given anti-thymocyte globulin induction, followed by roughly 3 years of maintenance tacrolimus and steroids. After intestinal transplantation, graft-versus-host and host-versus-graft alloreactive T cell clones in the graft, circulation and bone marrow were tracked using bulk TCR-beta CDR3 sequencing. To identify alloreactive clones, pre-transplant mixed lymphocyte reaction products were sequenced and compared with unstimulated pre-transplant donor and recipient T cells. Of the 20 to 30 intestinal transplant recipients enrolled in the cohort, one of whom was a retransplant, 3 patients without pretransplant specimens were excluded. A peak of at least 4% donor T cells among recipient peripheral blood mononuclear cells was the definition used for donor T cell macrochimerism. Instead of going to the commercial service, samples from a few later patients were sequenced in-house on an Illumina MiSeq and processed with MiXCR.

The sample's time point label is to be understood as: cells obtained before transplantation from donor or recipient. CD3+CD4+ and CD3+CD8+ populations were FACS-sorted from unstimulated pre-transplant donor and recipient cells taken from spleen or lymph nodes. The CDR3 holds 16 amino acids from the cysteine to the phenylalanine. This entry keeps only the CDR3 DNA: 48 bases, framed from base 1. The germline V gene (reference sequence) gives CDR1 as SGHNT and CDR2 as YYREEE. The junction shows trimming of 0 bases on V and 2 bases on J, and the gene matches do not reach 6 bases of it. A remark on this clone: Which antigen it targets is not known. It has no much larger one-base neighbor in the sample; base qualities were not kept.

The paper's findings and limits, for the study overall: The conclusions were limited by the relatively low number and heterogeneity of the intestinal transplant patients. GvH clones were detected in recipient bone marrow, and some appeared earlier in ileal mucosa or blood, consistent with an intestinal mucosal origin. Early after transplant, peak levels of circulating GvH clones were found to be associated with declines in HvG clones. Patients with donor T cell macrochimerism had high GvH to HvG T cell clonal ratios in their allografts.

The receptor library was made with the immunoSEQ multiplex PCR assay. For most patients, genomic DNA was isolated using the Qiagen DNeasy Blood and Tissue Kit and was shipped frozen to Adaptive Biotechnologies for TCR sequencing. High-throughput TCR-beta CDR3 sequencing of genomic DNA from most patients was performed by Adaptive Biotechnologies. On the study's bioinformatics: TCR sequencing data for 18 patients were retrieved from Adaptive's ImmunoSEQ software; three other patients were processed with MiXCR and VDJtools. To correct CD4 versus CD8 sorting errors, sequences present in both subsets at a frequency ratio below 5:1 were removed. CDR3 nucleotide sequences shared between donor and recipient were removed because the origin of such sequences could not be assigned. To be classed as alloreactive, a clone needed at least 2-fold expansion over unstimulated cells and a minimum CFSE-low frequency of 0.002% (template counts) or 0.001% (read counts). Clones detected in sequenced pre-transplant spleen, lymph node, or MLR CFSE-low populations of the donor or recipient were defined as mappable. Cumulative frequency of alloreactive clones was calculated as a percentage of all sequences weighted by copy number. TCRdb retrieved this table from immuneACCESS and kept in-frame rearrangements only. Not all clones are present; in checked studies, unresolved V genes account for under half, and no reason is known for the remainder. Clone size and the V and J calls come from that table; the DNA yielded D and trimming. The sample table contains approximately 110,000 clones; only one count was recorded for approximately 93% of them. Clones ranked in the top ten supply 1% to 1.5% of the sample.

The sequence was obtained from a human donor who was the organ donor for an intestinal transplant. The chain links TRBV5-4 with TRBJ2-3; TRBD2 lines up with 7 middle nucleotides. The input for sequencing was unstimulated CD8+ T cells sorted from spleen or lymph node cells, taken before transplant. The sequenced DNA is TGTGCCAGCAGCTTGGAGGAGCGGGGCCCCACAGATACGCAGTATTTT. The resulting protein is CASSLEERGPTDTQYF.